In this sample, the clone carrying this T cell receptor (beta chain) turned up a few times. What it recognizes is unknown. These data originate in a study of T cell repertoires in aging, cancer and after chemotherapy. About the research overall: The full dataset contained roughly 9 million TCR reads. General study results and limits: Age-matched healthy donors had significantly more diverse, less clonal blood TCR repertoires than untreated cancer patients. In cancer patients, declining TCR diversity with age involved lost richness and lost evenness.

The germline V gene encodes CDR1 SGHKS and CDR2 YYEKEE (reference sequence). This CDR3 is 15 amino acids long. Trimming stripped 1 base from V and 2 bases from J, with 10 bases between. A mixed TRB-A/B primer pool amplified rearranged TRB by multiplex touch-down PCR. MiXCR was run by TCRdb on the multiplex PCR reads, yielding one entry per CDR3 protein. This repertoire shows 9,500 to 11,000 distinct CDR3 sequences, 25% to 35% found once; its top ten account for less than 2.5%. Peripheral blood genomic DNA, not sorted cells or RNA, was the template. The sequencing sample was made of blood. The chain joins TRBV5-5 to TRBJ1-3; the D gene is possibly TRBD1 (5 bases). This TCR was sampled from a human donor in good health. CDR3 loop: CASSLQGSPGNTIYF. The CDR3 DNA follows: TGTGCCAGCAGCTTGCAGGGTAGCCCTGGAAACACCATATATTTT.